One and the same sample provided the 3 T cell receptor beta chains below, sequenced in a study of blood T cell repertoires in COVID-19. Assay: immunoSEQ multiplex PCR; the TCRdb copy retains only in-frame clones and omits some. The sample holds approximately 250,000 clones, approximately 81% seen once. The sample was peripheral blood. The receptors stem from a man aged 35 to 55 with acute or convalescent COVID-19.

This clone has only one observation. The CDR3 spells CASSPIGQGWYEQYF. For the CDR3, the DNA is TGTGCCAGCAGCCCGATCGGGCAGGGATGGTACGAGCAGTACTTC. The V call is TRBV11-2, the J call TRBJ2-7, with a weak D call TRBD1 (5 bases). The CDR3 is made up of 15 amino acids. The ends were cut back, 5 bases at V and 4 bases at J, with 18 bases in the middle. Germline V CDR1 and CDR2: SGHAT, FQNNGV.

The chain is built from TRBV11-3 and TRBJ2-2; 7 positions match TRBD1. CDR3 size: 15 residues. Germline CDR1 SGHNT, CDR2 YENEEA. V lost 4 bases, J lost 1 base, and 3 bases stayed unmatched. The CDR3 sequence: CASSSNRGNTGELFF. The CDR3 bases are TGTGCCAGCAGCTCAAACAGGGGGAACACCGGGGAGCTGTTTTTT.

As DNA, the CDR3 is TGTGCCAGCAGACAGGGGTGGGAGCAGTTCTTC. This translates into CASRQGWEQFF. The chain recombines TRBV6-5 with TRBJ2-1; 7 nucleotides match TRBD1. The CDR3 contains 11 residues. CDR1 and CDR2 (germline): MNHEY, SVGAGI. V shed 6 bases and J 10 bases; nucleotides not matched to a gene: 3.